The 8 T cell receptor beta chains reported below all come from one sample, sequenced in a study of T cells in Graves' hyperthyroidism and ophthalmopathy. Amplified regions were TCR beta CDR3 sequences from RNA transcripts. During a first-round RT-PCR of the TCR CDR3, the HTBI primer set was used. TCRdb redid the calling of the multiplex PCR reads with MiXCR, one entry per CDR3 protein. There are about 290,000 distinct CDR3 sequences in the sample; roughly 19% occur only once, and about 35% lies in the top ten. The specimen was blood. All receptors come from a man aged 45-60 years with Graves' ophthalmopathy.

This clonotype was recorded a few times. One end of the junction varies from germline; a read error may be responsible. This chain joins TRBV12-3 or TRBV12-4 and TRBJ2-1; D not resolved. The length of the CDR3 is 12 residues. DNA for the CDR3: TGTGTCAGCAGTCCCCTCGAAAATGAGCAGTTCTTC. Translating gives CVSSPLENEQFF.

The V call is TRBV3-1, the J call TRBJ2-2, with 7 bases that match TRBD1. CDR1 and CDR2 (germline): LGHDT, YNNKEL (reference sequence). The CDR3 contains 15 residues. The V gene end was trimmed by 4 bases and the J gene end by 5 bases; junction bases not matched to a gene: 7. The CDR3, as DNA: TGTGCCAGCAGCCCGACAGGGAGTCGGACCGGGGAGCTGTTTTTT. Amino acid sequence: CASSPTGSRTGELFF.

This clonotype has only a few counts. As DNA, the CDR3 is TGTGCCTGGGGGGGGTGGGGCACTGAAGCTTTCTTT. Translated, it gives CAWGGWGTEAFF. The chain has TRBV30 and TRBJ1-1; maybe TRBD1 (5 bases). CDR1 is GTSNPN, CDR2 SVGIG, per germline (reference sequence). V lost 5 bases and J lost 4, with 11 bases in between. The CDR3 sequence is 12 residues long. Full variable domain (outside the CDR3, taken from reference TRBV30 and TRBJ1-1): SQTIHQWPATLVQPVGSPLSLECTVEGTSNPNLYWYRQAAGRGLQLLFYSVGIGQISSEVPQNLSASRPQDRQFILSSKKLLLSDSGFYLCAWGGWGTEAFFGQGTRLTVV.

This clonotype was detected many times. The chain joins TRBV11-2 to TRBJ2-5, with 10 positions matching TRBD2. The germline V gene has CDR1 SGHAT and CDR2 FQNNGV. The CDR3 is 15 amino acids. The junction had 15 bases not matched to a gene; V was cut back by 11 bases and J by 6 bases. This chain's CDR3 is CAGGEREGPVKTQYF. The CDR3 bases are TGTGCCGGGGGGGAGCGGGAGGGCCCCGTCAAGACCCAGTACTTC.

This clonotype was counted ten times or more. J is TRBJ2-3 and V is TRBV9; 7 bases are a match to TRBD2. CDR1 and CDR2 from the germline V gene are SGDLS and YYNGEE. With V trimmed by 3 bases and J by 6 bases, 13 bases remained unmatched. CDR3 size: 16 residues. The CDR3 loop reads CASSGRLAPLGDTQYF. The CDR3 bases are TGTGCCAGCAGCGGCCGACTAGCTCCCCTGGGGGATACGCAGTATTTT. Looking up the rest from reference TRBV9 and TRBJ2-3 gives the full variable domain: DSGVTQTPKHLITATGQRVTLRCSPRSGDLSVYWYQQSLDQGLQFLIQYYNGEERAKGNILERFSAQQFPDLHSELNLSSLELGDSALYFCASSGRLAPLGDTQYFGPGTRLTVL.

The table lists this clonotype with many counts. This chain links TRBV20-1 with TRBJ1-5; tentative D call: TRBD1 (6 bases). The CDR3 contains 16 residues. V was shortened by 1 base and J by 5 bases, with 18 bases between the two germline ends. The V gene's germline CDR1 is DFQATT and CDR2 SNEGSKA (reference sequence). The CDR3 region has the DNA TGCAGTGCTAGAGCGGATCACAGGGTGGATTATCAGCCCCAGCATTTT. Its translation is CSARADHRVDYQPQHF.

This clonotype was seen once. This sequence joins TRBV4-3 and TRBJ1-5, with D possibly being TRBD1 (5 bases). The CDR3 runs to 15 residues. The V end was cut by 4 bases, the J end by 5 bases, with 15 bases between. Looked up from germline, CDR1 is LGHNA and CDR2 is YSLEER. DNA for the CDR3: TGCGCCAGCAGCCCGGAAGGGGCCCCCGATCAGCCCCAGCATTTT. Encoded protein: CASSPEGAPDQPQHF.

The chain recombines TRBV28 with TRBJ1-3, with D possibly matching TRBD1 (5 bases). Trimming took 5 bases from V and 0 from J, leaving 11 bases between them. CDR3 length: 15 amino acids. Per germline, CDR1 MDHEN and CDR2 SYDVKM. The CDR3 spells CASSPETDSGNTIYF. The CDR3 DNA is TGTGCCAGCAGTCCGGAGACAGACTCTGGAAACACCATATATTTT.